One and the same sample provided the 5 T cell receptor beta chains below, sequenced in a study of blood T cell repertoires in COVID-19. Libraries were prepared by immunoSEQ multiplex PCR; TCRdb keeps only in-frame clonotypes and omits some of them. This table holds around 100,000 clones, approximately 86% found once. The sample taken for sequencing was peripheral blood. The receptors stem from a man aged 50-59 years with active or convalescent COVID-19.

The chain uses TRBV5-1 and TRBJ1-3; D is uncertain. Trimming shortened V by 1 base and J by 0 bases, and 5 bases separated the two germline ends. The length of the CDR3 is 14 residues. Germline CDR1 and CDR2: SGHRS and YFSETQ. CDR3 sequence reads: CASSLSGSGNTIYF. The CDR3 DNA follows: TGCGCCAGCAGCTTGAGCGGCTCTGGAAACACCATATATTTT. Drawing the rest from reference TRBV5-1 and TRBJ1-3, the complete variable domain is KAGVTQTPRYLIKTRGQQVTLSCSPISGHRSVSWYQQTPGQGLQFLFEYFSETQRNKGNFPGRFSGRQFSNSRSEMNVSTLELGDSALYLCASSLSGSGNTIYFGEGSWLTVV.

The J gene is TRBJ2-1, the V gene TRBV5-1; a weak D match, TRBD1 (6 bases). Between the trimmed V and J ends, which lost 0 bases and 7 bases, there was a span of 11 bases. Germline CDR1 SGHRS, CDR2 YFSETQ. This CDR3 comprises 14 residues. The CDR3 reads CASSLALTGNEQFF. The CDR3 region has the DNA TGCGCCAGCAGCTTGGCACTGACAGGTAATGAGCAGTTCTTC.

This sequence joins TRBV19 and TRBJ2-3, with D hard to call. This CDR3 is 10 amino acids long. V shed 9 bases and J shed 8 bases, with 9 bases lying between them. CDR1 is LNHDA, CDR2 SQIVND, per germline (reference sequence). CDR3 residues: CARCGRTQYF. The DNA of the CDR3 is TGTGCCAGATGCGGCCGTACGCAGTATTTT.

The V call is TRBV5-6, the J call TRBJ1-2; D is perhaps TRBD1 (6 bases). Germline values: CDR1 SGHDT, CDR2 YYEEEE. V was cut by 3 bases and J by 8 bases, with 14 bases left in between. This CDR3 contains 13 residues. This CDR3 is CASSSLQGDGYTF. In DNA form, the CDR3 reads TGTGCCAGCAGCTCCTTACAGGGAGACGGCTACACCTTC.

The genes are TRBV5-1 and TRBJ2-5, with 10 bases lining up with TRBD1. With 2 bases clipped from V and 4 bases from J, the junction kept 8 bases outside the gene matches. Germline V gene lookup returns CDR1 SGHRS and CDR2 YFSETQ. The CDR3 loop spans 16 amino acids. CDR3 amino acids: CASSLRGQGLRETQYF. In nucleotides, the CDR3 is TGCGCCAGCAGCTTACGGGGACAGGGGTTGCGAGAGACCCAGTACTTC.